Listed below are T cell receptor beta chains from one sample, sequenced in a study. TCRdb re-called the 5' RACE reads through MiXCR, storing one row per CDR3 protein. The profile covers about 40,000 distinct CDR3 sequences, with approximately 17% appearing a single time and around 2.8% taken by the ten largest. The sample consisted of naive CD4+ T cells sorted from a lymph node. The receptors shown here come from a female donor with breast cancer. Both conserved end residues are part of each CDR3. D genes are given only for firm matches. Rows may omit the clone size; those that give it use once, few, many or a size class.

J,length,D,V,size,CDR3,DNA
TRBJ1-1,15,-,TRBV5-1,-,CASSLDPGGGTEAFF,TGCGCCAGCAGCTTGGATCCGGGGGGTGGCACTGAAGCTTTCTTT
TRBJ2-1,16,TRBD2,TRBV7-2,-,CASSPRGGREAGEQFF,TGTGCCAGCAGCCCGCGCGGGGGGCGGGAGGCCGGTGAGCAGTTCTTC
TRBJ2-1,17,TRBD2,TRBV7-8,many,CASSAQLAGGVYGEQFF,TGTGCCAGCAGCGCTCAACTAGCGGGAGGTGTATACGGTGAGCAGTTCTTC
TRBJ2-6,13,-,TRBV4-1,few,CASSQEGHNVLTF,TGCGCCAGCAGCCAAGAGGGCCACAACGTCCTGACTTTC
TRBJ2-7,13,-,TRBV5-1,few,CASSTGVSYEQYF,TGCGCCAGCAGCACGGGGGTATCCTACGAGCAGTACTTC
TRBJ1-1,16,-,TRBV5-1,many,CASSLTSGTANTEAFF,TGCGCCAGCAGCTTAACCTCCGGGACGGCGAACACTGAAGCTTTCTTT
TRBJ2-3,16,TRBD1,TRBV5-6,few,CASSSVRDRPTDTQYF,TGTGCCAGCAGCTCCGTGAGGGACAGGCCCACAGATACGCAGTATTTT
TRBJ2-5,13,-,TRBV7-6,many,CASSPGLAGTQYF,TGTGCCAGCAGCCCCGGACTCGCTGGGACCCAGTACTTC
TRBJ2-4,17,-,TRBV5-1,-,CASSGGRGFNAKNIQYF,TGCGCCAGCAGCGGGGGACGTGGTTTTAATGCCAAAAACATTCAGTACTTC
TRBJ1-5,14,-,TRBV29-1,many,CSVVPAGINQPQHF,TGCAGCGTTGTTCCCGCGGGTATTAATCAGCCCCAGCATTTT
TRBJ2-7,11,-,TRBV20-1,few,CSTGQNYEQYF,TGCAGTACAGGGCAAAACTACGAGCAGTACTTC
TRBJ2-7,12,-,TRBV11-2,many,CASSLAAYEQYF,TGTGCCAGCAGCTTAGCCGCCTACGAGCAGTACTTC
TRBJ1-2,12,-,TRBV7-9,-,CASSRELYGYTF,TGTGCCAGCAGCCGGGAACTCTATGGCTACACCTTC
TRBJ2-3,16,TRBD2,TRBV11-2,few,CASSLRAAGVTDTQYF,TGTGCCAGCAGCTTAAGAGCAGCGGGAGTTACAGATACGCAGTATTTT
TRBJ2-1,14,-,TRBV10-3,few,CAIRNPGPSGEQFF,TGTGCCATACGAAATCCAGGACCTTCGGGTGAGCAGTTCTTC
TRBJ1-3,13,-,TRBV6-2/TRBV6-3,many,CASSQPGTPTTDF,TGTGCCAGCAGCCAACCTGGGACCCCCACTACGGATTTT
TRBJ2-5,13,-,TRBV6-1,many,CASAALNVETQYF,TGTGCCAGCGCGGCCCTTAATGTTGAGACCCAGTACTTC
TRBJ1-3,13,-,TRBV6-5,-,CASHRIAGNTIHF,TGTGCCAGCCACAGGATTGCTGGAAACACCATACATTTT
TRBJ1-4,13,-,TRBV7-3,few,CASSPQGPEKLFF,TGTGCCAGCAGCCCCCAGGGGCCTGAAAAACTGTTTTTT
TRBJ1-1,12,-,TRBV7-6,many,CASSLLNTEAFF,TGTGCCAGCAGCTTATTGAACACTGAAGCTTTCTTT
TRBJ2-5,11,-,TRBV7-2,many,CASSVGETQYF,TGTGCCAGCAGCGTTGGGGAGACCCAGTACTTC
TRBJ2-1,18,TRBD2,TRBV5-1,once,CASSGGPTSGSSYNEQFF,TGCGCCAGCAGCGGGGGTCCGACTAGCGGCAGCTCCTACAATGAGCAGTTCTTC
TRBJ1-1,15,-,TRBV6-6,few,CASSGGGERNTEAFF,TGTGCCAGCAGTGGGGGAGGGGAACGGAACACCGAAGCTTTCTTT
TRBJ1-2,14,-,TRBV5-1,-,CASSFGQRWDGYTF,TGCGCCAGCAGCTTCGGACAGCGGTGGGATGGCTACACCTTC
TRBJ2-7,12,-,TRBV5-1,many,CASSLVAYEQYF,TGCGCCAGCAGCTTGGTAGCCTACGAGCAGTACTTC
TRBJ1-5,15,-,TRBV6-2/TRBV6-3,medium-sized,CASSYKSWENQPQHF,TGTGCCAGCAGTTACAAGTCTTGGGAGAATCAGCCCCAGCATTTT
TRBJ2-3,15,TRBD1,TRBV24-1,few,CATREGQGSTDTQYF,TGTGCCACCAGAGAAGGACAGGGAAGCACAGATACGCAGTATTTT
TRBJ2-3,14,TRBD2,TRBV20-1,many,CSAGAAGGPDTQYF,TGCAGTGCTGGCGCAGCGGGGGGGCCAGATACGCAGTATTTT
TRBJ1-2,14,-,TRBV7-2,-,CASSPDMGLYSYTF,TGTGCCAGCAGCCCAGATATGGGGCTATATAGCTACACCTTC
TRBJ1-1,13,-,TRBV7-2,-,CASSFTGWTEAFF,TGTGCCAGCAGCTTCACAGGGTGGACTGAAGCTTTCTTT
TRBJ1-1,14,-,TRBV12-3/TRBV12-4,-,CASSPSTSGTEAFF,TGTGCCAGCAGCCCATCTACGTCGGGAACTGAAGCTTTCTTT
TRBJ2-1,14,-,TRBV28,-,CASKQGGGSYEQFF,TGTGCCAGCAAACAGGGAGGAGGGTCGTATGAGCAGTTCTTC